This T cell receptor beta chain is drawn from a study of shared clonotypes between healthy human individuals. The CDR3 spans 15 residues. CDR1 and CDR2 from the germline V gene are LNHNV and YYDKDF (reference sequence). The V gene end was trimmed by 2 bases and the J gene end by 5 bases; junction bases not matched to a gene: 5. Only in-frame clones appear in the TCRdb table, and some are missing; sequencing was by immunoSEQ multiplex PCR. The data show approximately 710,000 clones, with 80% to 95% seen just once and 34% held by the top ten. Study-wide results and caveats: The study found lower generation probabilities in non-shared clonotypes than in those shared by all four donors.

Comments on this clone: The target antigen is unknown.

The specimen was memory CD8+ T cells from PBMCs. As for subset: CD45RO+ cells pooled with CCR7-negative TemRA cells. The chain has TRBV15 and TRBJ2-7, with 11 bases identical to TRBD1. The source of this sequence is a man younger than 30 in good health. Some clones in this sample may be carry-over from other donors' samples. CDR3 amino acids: CATSRFRTGGDEQYF. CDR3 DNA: TGTGCCACCAGCAGATTCCGGACAGGGGGCGACGAGCAGTACTTC.